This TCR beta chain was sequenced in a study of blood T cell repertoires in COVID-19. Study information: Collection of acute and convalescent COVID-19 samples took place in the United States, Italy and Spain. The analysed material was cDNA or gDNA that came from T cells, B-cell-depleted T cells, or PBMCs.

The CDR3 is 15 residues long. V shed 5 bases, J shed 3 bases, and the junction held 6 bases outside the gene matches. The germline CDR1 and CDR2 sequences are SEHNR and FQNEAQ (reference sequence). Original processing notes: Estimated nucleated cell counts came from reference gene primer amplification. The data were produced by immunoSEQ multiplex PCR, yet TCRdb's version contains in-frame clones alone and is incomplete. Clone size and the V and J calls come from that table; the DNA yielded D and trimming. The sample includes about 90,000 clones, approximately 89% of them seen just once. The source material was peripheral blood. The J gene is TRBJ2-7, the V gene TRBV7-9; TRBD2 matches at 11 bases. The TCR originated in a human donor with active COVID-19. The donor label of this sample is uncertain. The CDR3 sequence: CASSSLTSGDYEQYF. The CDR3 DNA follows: TGTGCCAGCAGCAGCCTGACTAGCGGGGACTACGAGCAGTACTTC.